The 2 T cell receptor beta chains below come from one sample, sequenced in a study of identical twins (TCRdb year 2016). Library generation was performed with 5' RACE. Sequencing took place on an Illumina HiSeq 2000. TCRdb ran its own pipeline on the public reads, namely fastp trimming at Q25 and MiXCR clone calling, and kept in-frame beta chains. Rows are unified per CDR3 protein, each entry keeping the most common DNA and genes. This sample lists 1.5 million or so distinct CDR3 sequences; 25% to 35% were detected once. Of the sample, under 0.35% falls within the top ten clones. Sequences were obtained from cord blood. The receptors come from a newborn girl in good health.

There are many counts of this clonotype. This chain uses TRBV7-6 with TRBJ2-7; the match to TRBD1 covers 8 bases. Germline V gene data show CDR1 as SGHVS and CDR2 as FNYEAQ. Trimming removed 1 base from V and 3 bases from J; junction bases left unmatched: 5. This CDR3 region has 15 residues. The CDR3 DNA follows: TGTGCCAGCAGCTTAGTCACAGGGGGTTACTACGAGCAGTACTTC. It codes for CASSLVTGGYYEQYF. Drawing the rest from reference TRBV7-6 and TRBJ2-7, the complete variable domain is GAGVSQSPRYKVTKRGQDVALRCDPISGHVSLYWYRQALGQGPEFLTYFNYEAQQDKSGLPNDRFSAERPEGSISTLTIQRTEQRDSAMYRCASSLVTGGYYEQYFGPGTRLTVT.

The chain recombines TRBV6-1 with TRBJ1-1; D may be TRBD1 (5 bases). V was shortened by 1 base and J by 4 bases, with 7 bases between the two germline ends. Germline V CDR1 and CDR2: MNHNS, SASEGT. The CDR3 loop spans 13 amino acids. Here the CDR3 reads CASSEGGSTEAFF. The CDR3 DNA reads TGTGCCAGCAGTGAAGGGGGGTCCACTGAAGCTTTCTTT.